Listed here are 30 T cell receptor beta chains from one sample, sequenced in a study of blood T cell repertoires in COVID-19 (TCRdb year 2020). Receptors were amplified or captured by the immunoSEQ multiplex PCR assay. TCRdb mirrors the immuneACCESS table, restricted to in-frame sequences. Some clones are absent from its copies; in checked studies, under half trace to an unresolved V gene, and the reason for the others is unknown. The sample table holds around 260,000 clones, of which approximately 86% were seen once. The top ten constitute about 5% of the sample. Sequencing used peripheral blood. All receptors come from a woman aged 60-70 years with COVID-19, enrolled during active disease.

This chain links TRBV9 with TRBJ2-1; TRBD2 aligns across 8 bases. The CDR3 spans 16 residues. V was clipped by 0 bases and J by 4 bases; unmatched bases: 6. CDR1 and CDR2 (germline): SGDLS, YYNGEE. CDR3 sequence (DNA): TGTGCCAGCAGCGTAGGCGTCGGGAGGGTATACAATGAGCAGTTCTTC. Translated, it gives CASSVGVGRVYNEQFF. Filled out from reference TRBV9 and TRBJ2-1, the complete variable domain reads DSGVTQTPKHLITATGQRVTLRCSPRSGDLSVYWYQQSLDQGLQFLIQYYNGEERAKGNILERFSAQQFPDLHSELNLSSLELGDSALYFCASSVGVGRVYNEQFFGPGTRLTVL.

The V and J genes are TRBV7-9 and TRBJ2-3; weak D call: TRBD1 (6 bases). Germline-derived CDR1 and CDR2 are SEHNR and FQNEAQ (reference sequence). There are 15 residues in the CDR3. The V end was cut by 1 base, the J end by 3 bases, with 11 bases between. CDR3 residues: CASSLVRGPTDTQYF. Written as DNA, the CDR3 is TGTGCCAGCAGCTTAGTCAGGGGACCGACAGATACGCAGTATTTT.

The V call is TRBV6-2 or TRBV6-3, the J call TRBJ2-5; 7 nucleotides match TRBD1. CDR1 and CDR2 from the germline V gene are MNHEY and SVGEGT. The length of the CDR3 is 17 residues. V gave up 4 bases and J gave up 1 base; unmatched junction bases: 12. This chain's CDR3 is CASSCQNLRQGQETQYF. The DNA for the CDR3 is TGTGCCAGCAGTTGCCAGAATTTAAGACAGGGCCAAGAGACCCAGTACTTC.

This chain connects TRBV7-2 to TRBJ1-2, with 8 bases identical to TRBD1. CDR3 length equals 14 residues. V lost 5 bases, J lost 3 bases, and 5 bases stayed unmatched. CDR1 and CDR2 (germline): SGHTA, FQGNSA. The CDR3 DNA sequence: TGTGCCAGCAGCCTGGGACAGGAAGACTATGGCTACACCTTC. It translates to CASSLGQEDYGYTF. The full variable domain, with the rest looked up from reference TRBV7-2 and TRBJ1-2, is GAGVSQSPSNKVTEKGKDVELRCDPISGHTALYWYRQSLGQGLEFLIYFQGNSAPDKSGLPSDRFSAERTGGSVSTLTIQRTQQEDSAVYLCASSLGQEDYGYTFGSGTRLTVV.

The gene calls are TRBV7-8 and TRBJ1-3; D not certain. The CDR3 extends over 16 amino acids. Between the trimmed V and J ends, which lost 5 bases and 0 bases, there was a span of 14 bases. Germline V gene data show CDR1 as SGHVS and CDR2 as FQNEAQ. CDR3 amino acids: CASSRLEALSGNTIYF. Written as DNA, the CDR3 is TGTGCCAGCAGCCGACTCGAGGCCCTCTCTGGAAACACCATATATTTT.

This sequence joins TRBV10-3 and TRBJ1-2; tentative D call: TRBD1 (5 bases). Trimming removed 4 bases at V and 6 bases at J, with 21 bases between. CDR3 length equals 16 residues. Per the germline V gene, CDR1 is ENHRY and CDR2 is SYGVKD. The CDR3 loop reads CAISVLGTAGFNGYTF. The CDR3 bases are TGTGCCATCAGTGTACTTGGGACTGCCGGGTTTAATGGCTACACCTTC.

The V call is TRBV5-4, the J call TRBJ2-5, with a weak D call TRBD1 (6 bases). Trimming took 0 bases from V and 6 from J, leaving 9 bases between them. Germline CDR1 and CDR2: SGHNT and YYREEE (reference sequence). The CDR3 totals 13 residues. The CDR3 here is CASSLVGGKTQYF. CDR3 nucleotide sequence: TGTGCCAGCAGCTTGGTAGGGGGAAAGACCCAGTACTTC.

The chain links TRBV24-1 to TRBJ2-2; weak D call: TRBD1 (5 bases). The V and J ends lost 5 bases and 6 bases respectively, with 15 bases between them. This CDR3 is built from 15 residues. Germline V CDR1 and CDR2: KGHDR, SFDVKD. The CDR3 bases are TGTGCCACCAGTGCCTGGCAGGGAAGCGCCGGGGAGCTGTTTTTT. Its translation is CATSAWQGSAGELFF.

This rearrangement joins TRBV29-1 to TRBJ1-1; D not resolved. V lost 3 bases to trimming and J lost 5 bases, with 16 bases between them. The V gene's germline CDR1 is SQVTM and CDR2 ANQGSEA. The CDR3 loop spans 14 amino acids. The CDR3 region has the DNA TGCAGCGTTGATGTGTCAGAATATAATACTGAAGCTTTCTTT. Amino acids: CSVDVSEYNTEAFF. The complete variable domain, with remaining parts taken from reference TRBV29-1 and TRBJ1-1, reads SAVISQKPSRDICQRGTSLTIQCQVDSQVTMMFWYRQQPGQSLTLIATANQGSEATYESGFVIDKFPISRPNLTFSTLTVSNMSPEDSSIYLCSVDVSEYNTEAFFGQGTRLTVV.

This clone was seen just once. The CDR3 region is CASSGGAISRYTIYF. The CDR3 bases are TGTGCCAGCAGCGGAGGGGCAATAAGCCGTTACACCATATATTTT. J is TRBJ1-3 and V is TRBV14, with a weak D call TRBD1 (5 bases). V was clipped by 5 bases and J by 8 bases, with 19 bases between them. The CDR3 is made up of 15 amino acids. CDR1 is SGHDN and CDR2 is FVKESK in the germline V gene.

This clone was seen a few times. CDR3 amino acids: CASSYGAVNTGELFF. CDR3 coding DNA: TGTGCCAGCAGTTACGGGGCGGTTAACACCGGGGAGCTGTTTTTT. This chain connects TRBV6-5 to TRBJ2-2; D might be TRBD1 (5 bases). Germline lookup yields CDR1 MNHEY and CDR2 SVGAGI. The CDR3 is 15 amino acids. Trimming pared 2 bases from V and 2 bases from J, leaving 9 bases between.

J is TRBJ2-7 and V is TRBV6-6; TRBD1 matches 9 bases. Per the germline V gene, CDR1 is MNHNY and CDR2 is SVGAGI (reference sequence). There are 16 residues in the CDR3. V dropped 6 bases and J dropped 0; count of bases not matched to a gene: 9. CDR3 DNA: TGTGCCAGCAGCGGGTCCGGGACAGGGAGCTCCTACGAGCAGTACTTC. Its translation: CASSGSGTGSSYEQYF.

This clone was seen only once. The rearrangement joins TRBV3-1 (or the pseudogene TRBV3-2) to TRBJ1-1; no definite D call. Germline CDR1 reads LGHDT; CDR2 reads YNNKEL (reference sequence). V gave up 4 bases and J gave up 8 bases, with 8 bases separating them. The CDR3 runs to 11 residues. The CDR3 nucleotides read TGTGCCAGCAGCCTCCTGTCCGAAGCTTTCTTT. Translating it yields CASSLLSEAFF.

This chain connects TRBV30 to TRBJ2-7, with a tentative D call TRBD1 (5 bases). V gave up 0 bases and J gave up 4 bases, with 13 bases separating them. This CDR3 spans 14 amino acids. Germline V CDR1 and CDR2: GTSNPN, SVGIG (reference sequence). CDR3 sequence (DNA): TGTGCCTGGAGTGTTCAGGGTAGGTGGTACGAGCAGTACTTC. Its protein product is CAWSVQGRWYEQYF.

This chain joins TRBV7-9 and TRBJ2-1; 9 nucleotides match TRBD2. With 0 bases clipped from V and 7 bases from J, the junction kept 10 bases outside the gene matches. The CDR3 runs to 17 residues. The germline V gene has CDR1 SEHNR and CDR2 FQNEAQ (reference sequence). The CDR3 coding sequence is TGTGCCAGCAGCTTAGCGAGGGGTATTAGCGGGAGTAATGAGCAGTTCTTC. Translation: CASSLARGISGSNEQFF.

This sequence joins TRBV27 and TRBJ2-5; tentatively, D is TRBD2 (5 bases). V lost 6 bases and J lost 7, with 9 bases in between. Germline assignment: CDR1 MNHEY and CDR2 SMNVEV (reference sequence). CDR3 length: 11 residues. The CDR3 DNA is TGTGCCAGCAGGGACCGGGGGACCCAGTACTTC. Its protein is CASRDRGTQYF.

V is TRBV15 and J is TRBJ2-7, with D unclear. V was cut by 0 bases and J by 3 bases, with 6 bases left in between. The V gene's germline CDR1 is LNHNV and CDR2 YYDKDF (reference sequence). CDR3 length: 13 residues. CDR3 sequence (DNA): TGTGCCACCAGCAGAGACGCAGGCTACGAGCAGTACTTC. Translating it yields CATSRDAGYEQYF.

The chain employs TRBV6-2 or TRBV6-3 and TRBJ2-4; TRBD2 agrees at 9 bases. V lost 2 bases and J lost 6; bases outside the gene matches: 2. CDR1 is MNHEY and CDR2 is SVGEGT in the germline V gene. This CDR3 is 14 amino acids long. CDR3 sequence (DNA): TGTGCCAGCAGTTACGCGGGAGGGTCAAACATTCAGTACTTC. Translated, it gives CASSYAGGSNIQYF.

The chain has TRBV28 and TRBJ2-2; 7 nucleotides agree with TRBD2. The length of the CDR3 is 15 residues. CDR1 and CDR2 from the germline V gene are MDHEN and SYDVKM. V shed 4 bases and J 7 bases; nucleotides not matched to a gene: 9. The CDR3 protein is CASSSAGADHGELFF. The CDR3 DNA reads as TGTGCCAGCAGTTCGGCGGGAGCTGATCACGGGGAGCTGTTTTTT.

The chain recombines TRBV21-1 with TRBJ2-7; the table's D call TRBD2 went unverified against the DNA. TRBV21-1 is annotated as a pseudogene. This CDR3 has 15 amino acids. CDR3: CASSLEGPSLHEQYF. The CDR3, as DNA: TGTGCCAGCAGTCTTGAGGGCCCTTCTCTCCACGAGCAGTACTTC.

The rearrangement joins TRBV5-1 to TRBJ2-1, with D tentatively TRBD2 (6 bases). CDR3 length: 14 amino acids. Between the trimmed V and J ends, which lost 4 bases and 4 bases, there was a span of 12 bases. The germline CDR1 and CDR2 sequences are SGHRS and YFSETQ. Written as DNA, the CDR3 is TGCGCCAGCAGCCCCGCTAGCGTTTACAATGAGCAGTTCTTC. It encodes CASSPASVYNEQFF.

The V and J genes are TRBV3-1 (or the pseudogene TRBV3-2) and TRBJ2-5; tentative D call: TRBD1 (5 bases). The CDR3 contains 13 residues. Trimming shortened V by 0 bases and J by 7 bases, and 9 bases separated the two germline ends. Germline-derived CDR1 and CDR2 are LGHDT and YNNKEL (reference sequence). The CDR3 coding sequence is TGTGCCAGCAGCCAAGACAGGGTGGGGACCCAGTACTTC. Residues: CASSQDRVGTQYF.

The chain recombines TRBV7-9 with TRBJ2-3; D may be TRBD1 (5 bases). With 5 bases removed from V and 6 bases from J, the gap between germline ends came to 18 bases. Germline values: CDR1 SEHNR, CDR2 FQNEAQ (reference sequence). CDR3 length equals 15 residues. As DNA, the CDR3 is TGTGCCAGCAGCCCCCCCGGCTCAGGGCACGATACGCAGTATTTT. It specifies CASSPPGSGHDTQYF.

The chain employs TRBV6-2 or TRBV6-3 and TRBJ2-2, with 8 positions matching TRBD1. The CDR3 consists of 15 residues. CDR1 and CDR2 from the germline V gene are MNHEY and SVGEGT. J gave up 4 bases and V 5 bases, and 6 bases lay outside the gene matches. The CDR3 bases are TGTGCCAGCAGTCCGACAGGGGCGGGCACCGGGGAGCTGTTTTTT. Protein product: CASSPTGAGTGELFF.

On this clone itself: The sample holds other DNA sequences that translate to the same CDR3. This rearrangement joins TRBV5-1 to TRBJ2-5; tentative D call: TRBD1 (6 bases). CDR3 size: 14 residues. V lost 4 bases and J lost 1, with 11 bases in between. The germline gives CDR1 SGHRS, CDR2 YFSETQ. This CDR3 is CASSLGTSQETQYF. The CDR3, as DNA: TGCGCCAGCAGCCTGGGGACATCCCAAGAGACCCAGTACTTC.

This CDR3 reads CATSNGLAGVNEQFF. The CDR3 bases are TGTGCCACCAGCAACGGGCTAGCGGGAGTGAATGAGCAGTTCTTC. The chain employs TRBV15 and TRBJ2-1; 10 positions match TRBD2. This CDR3 has 15 residues. The germline V gene has CDR1 LNHNV and CDR2 YYDKDF (reference sequence). The junction had 7 bases not matched to a gene; V was cut back by 4 bases and J by 7 bases. Supplemented by reference TRBV15 and TRBJ2-1, the full variable domain reads DAMVIQNPRYQVTQFGKPVTLSCSQTLNHNVMYWYQQKSSQAPKLLFHYYDKDFNNEADTPDNFQSRRPNTSFCFLDIRSPGLGDTAMYLCATSNGLAGVNEQFFGPGTRLTVL.

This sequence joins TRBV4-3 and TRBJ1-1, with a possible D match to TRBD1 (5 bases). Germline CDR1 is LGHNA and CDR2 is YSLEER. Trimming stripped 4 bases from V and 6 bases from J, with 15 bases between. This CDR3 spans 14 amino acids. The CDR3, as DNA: TGCGCCAGCAGCCTCCGAACCCGGGGGGCTGAAGCTTTCTTT. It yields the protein CASSLRTRGAEAFF.

The CDR3 coding sequence is TGTGCCAGCAGGAACACGAATTTGAACACTGAAGCTTTCTTT. This codes for CASRNTNLNTEAFF. The chain links TRBV6-5 to TRBJ1-1; D unclear. V lost 6 bases to trimming and J lost 0 bases, with 11 bases between them. CDR1 is MNHEY, CDR2 SVGAGI, per germline. This CDR3 has 14 residues.

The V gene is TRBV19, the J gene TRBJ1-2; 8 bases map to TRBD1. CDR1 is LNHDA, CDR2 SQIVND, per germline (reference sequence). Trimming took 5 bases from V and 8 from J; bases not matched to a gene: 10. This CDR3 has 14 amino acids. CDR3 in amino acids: CASSHPGGDRGYTF. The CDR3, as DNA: TGTGCCAGTAGTCACCCAGGGGGCGACCGGGGCTACACCTTC.

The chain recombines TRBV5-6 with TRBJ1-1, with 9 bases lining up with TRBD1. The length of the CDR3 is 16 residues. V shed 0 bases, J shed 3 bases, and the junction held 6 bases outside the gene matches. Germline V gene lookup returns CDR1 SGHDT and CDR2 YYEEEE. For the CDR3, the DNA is TGTGCCAGCAGCTTGGACAGGGGGCGCTTATACACTGAAGCTTTCTTT. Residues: CASSLDRGRLYTEAFF.